Below are 26 T cell receptor beta chains sequenced from a single sample in a study of cytomegalovirus exposure and HLA in healthy donors. The PCR was carried out with 60 Vbeta primers and 13 Jbeta primers. The repertoire was sequenced with immunoSEQ multiplex PCR; TCRdb's copy has only in-frame clones and lacks some. The sample lists under 200,000 clones; around 80% were seen once. The sample comprised PBMCs. The receptor set was obtained from a human donor in good health.

The chain employs TRBV9 and TRBJ1-1; the D is unclear. The CDR3 runs to 14 residues. Trimming cost V 4 bases and J 5 bases, with 15 bases left between them. Germline CDR1 SGDLS, CDR2 YYNGEE. DNA for the CDR3: TGTGCCAGCAGCTATACCCCAAGGGAGACTGAAGCTTTCTTT. Its translation: CASSYTPRETEAFF.

This chain joins TRBV7-2 and TRBJ1-4; 12 nucleotides match TRBD1. The CDR3 covers 19 residues. The V gene's germline CDR1 is SGHTA and CDR2 FQGNSA. V was pared by 6 bases and J by 4 bases, with 15 bases of the junction left unmatched. CDR3 DNA sequence: TGTGCCAGCAGTCCCCGAGGGGACAGGGGGCATAGGGGTAATGAAAAACTGTTTTTT. Amino acids: CASSPRGDRGHRGNEKLFF. The full variable domain, its missing parts supplied by reference TRBV7-2 and TRBJ1-4, is GAGVSQSPSNKVTEKGKDVELRCDPISGHTALYWYRQSLGQGLEFLIYFQGNSAPDKSGLPSDRFSAERTGGSVSTLTIQRTQQEDSAVYLCASSPRGDRGHRGNEKLFFGSGTQLSVL.

This sequence joins TRBV5-1 and TRBJ2-5, with D perhaps matching TRBD1 (6 bases). CDR1 is SGHRS and CDR2 is YFSETQ in the germline V gene. V lost 8 bases and J 5 bases, leaving 16 bases between the germline ends. The CDR3 loop spans 13 amino acids. Written as DNA, the CDR3 is TGCGCCAGTACGGACAGTCCTCAGGAGACCCAGTACTTC. Protein: CASTDSPQETQYF.

The gene calls are TRBV5-6 and TRBJ2-1; TRBD2 matches 11 bases. V gave up 2 bases and J gave up 4 bases; unmatched junction bases: 5. The CDR3 has 16 residues. Germline lookup yields CDR1 SGHDT and CDR2 YYEEEE. The CDR3 DNA sequence: TGTGCCAGCAGCTTTAGCGGGGGGGCCGTTTACAATGAGCAGTTCTTC. This gives the protein CASSFSGGAVYNEQFF.

The genes are TRBV28 and TRBJ2-1; 11 bases line up with TRBD2. The CDR3 is 17 amino acids. Losses at the gene ends were 3 bases for V and 8 bases for J; bases not matched to a gene: 12. Germline-derived CDR1 and CDR2 are MDHEN and SYDVKM. CDR3 region: CASSFPSPSGGSHEQFF. CDR3 sequence (DNA): TGTGCCAGCAGTTTCCCCTCCCCTAGCGGGGGGAGTCATGAGCAGTTCTTC.

CDR3 nucleotides: TGCGCCAGCAGCCAAGACCAACAGGGCAATTCACCCCTCCACTTT. It encodes CASSQDQQGNSPLHF. The chain combines TRBV4-3 with TRBJ1-6, with TRBD1 as a possible D gene (6 bases). Germline loops: CDR1 LGHNA, CDR2 YSLEER. The CDR3 is 15 residues long. V was shortened by 0 bases and J by 7 bases, with 10 bases between the two germline ends.

The chain has TRBV9 and TRBJ2-5; 7 positions agree with TRBD1. CDR3 length: 14 residues. Germline CDR1 and CDR2: SGDLS and YYNGEE. Trimming at V came to 4 bases and at J to 3 bases, leaving 6 bases not matched to a gene. CDR3 bases: TGTGCCAGCAGCCTAGGACAGGTAAAAGAGACCCAGTACTTC. Translated, it gives CASSLGQVKETQYF. The entire variable domain, with the rest obtained from reference TRBV9 and TRBJ2-5, is as follows: DSGVTQTPKHLITATGQRVTLRCSPRSGDLSVYWYQQSLDQGLQFLIQYYNGEERAKGNILERFSAQQFPDLHSELNLSSLELGDSALYFCASSLGQVKETQYFGPGTRLLVL.

The V call is TRBV29-1, the J call TRBJ1-1; D ambiguous. V gave up 7 bases and J gave up 8 bases, with 17 bases separating them. The germline V gene has CDR1 SQVTM and CDR2 ANQGSEA. The CDR3 sequence is 12 residues long. CDR3 DNA: TGCAGCGCTGGGGAGGGAGGAACCGAAGCTTTCTTT. Its protein product is CSAGEGGTEAFF. Full variable domain (remainder filled in from reference TRBV29-1 and TRBJ1-1): SAVISQKPSRDICQRGTSLTIQCQVDSQVTMMFWYRQQPGQSLTLIATANQGSEATYESGFVIDKFPISRPNLTFSTLTVSNMSPEDSSIYLCSAGEGGTEAFFGQGTRLTVV.

V gene TRBV2 combines with J gene TRBJ2-7; 8 bases line up with TRBD1. Trimming removed 4 bases from V and 4 bases from J; junction bases left unmatched: 0. The CDR3 consists of 12 residues. Germline assignment: CDR1 SNHLY and CDR2 FYNNEI. The CDR3 here is CASSGTGYEQYF. CDR3 in DNA: TGTGCCAGCAGTGGGACAGGGTACGAGCAGTACTTC.

This chain links TRBV6-1 with TRBJ1-2; 9 bases match TRBD1. This CDR3 contains 15 residues. Germline CDR1 and CDR2: MNHNS and SASEGT. V was clipped by 3 bases and J by 12 bases; unmatched bases: 14. Here the CDR3 reads CASSESGSGQGRNTF. DNA of the CDR3: TGTGCCAGCAGTGAGTCAGGTTCAGGACAGGGGAGGAACACCTTC.

This clone was seen just once. The chain combines TRBV6-5 with TRBJ1-1, with 7 bases identical to TRBD1. The length of the CDR3 is 14 residues. CDR1 and CDR2 from the germline V gene are MNHEY and SVGAGI. The trim removed 6 bases at V and 0 bases at J, leaving 4 bases unmatched. DNA of the CDR3: TGTGCCAGCAGCCGACAGGGCTTGAACACTGAAGCTTTCTTT. Amino acids: CASSRQGLNTEAFF.

The chain combines TRBV18 with TRBJ1-2; 10 bases map to TRBD1. The germline V gene encodes CDR1 KGHSH and CDR2 LQKENI. V lost 3 bases, J lost 6 bases, and 4 bases stayed unmatched. The CDR3 extends over 14 amino acids. The chain's CDR3 is CASSPGTGENGYTF. DNA for the CDR3: TGTGCCAGCTCACCTGGGACAGGGGAAAATGGCTACACCTTC.

The J gene is TRBJ2-7, the V gene TRBV27, with 8 bases that match TRBD1. The CDR3 runs to 15 residues. Germline CDR1 MNHEY, CDR2 SMNVEV (reference sequence). J lost 4 bases, V lost 5 bases, and 10 bases had no gene match. CDR3 in DNA: TGTGCCAGCAGTCTAGCAGGGACAGGATTATACGAGCAGTACTTC. As protein: CASSLAGTGLYEQYF.

V and J are TRBV7-8 and TRBJ2-1; 10 bases fit TRBD2. With V trimmed by 6 bases and J by 7 bases, 9 bases remained unmatched. The CDR3 has 15 amino acids. Germline-derived CDR1 and CDR2 are SGHVS and FQNEAQ. The CDR3 sequence is CASRPQRGGMNEQFF. CDR3 coding DNA: TGTGCCAGCAGACCTCAGCGGGGGGGCATGAATGAGCAGTTCTTC.

This clone was observed a handful of times. The chain couples TRBV4-1 to TRBJ1-1, with 10 bases fitting TRBD1. This CDR3 is 15 amino acids long. Trimming removed 4 bases from V and 5 bases from J; junction bases left unmatched: 7. CDR1 is MGHRA, CDR2 YSYEKL, per germline. Written as DNA, the CDR3 is TGCGCCAGCAGCCCTTGGGACAGGGGAGTGACTGAAGCTTTCTTT. Encoded protein: CASSPWDRGVTEAFF.

The chain uses TRBV19 and TRBJ1-6, with a tentative D call TRBD1 (6 bases). V was cut by 3 bases and J by 7 bases, with 13 bases left in between. The germline V gene has CDR1 LNHDA and CDR2 SQIVND (reference sequence). The CDR3 is made up of 15 amino acids. CDR3 sequence: CASSMVRGNNSPLHF. The CDR3 DNA follows: TGTGCCAGTAGTATGGTGAGGGGGAACAATTCACCCCTCCACTTT.

V is TRBV4-3 and J is TRBJ1-1; perhaps TRBD1 as D (5 bases). The CDR3 contains 13 residues. V dropped 3 bases and J dropped 1 base, with 6 bases sitting between them. CDR1 and CDR2 from the germline V gene are LGHNA and YSLEER. The CDR3 sequence: CASSHDRNTEAFF. The CDR3 DNA reads TGCGCCAGCAGCCACGACAGGAACACTGAAGCTTTCTTT.

The sample holds one count of this clone. J is TRBJ2-5 and V is TRBV7-2, with 7 bases lining up with TRBD1. V gave up 10 bases and J gave up 5 bases; unmatched junction bases: 16. The germline CDR1 and CDR2 sequences are SGHTA and FQGNSA. This CDR3 is built from 15 residues. In DNA, the CDR3 is TGTGCCACCGGTGAGGGGGCCAAACACGCGGAGACCCAGTACTTC. This gives the protein CATGEGAKHAETQYF.

This chain links TRBV5-4 with TRBJ1-2; D is undetermined. The CDR3 contains 14 residues. The V and J ends lost 4 bases and 2 bases respectively, with 12 bases between them. Germline V gene sequence: CDR1 SGHNT, CDR2 YYREEE (reference sequence). The CDR3 nucleotides are TGTGCCAGCAGCCCCGGTACAGAGAACTATGGCTACACCTTC. Encoded protein: CASSPGTENYGYTF.

The chain is built from TRBV7-9 and TRBJ1-2; D is undetermined. Germline V CDR1 and CDR2: SEHNR, FQNEAQ (reference sequence). Trimming removed 1 base from V and 5 bases from J, with 8 bases in between. This CDR3 comprises 13 residues. The CDR3 loop is CASSLVGPYGYTF. The CDR3, as DNA: TGTGCCAGCAGCTTAGTTGGCCCATATGGCTACACCTTC.

A word on this clone: One end of the junction varies from germline; a read error may be responsible. V usage is TRBV7-6 and J usage is TRBJ2-7; D perhaps matches TRBD1 (6 bases). This CDR3 has 11 amino acids. Germline V CDR1 and CDR2: SGHVS, FNYEAQ. Here the CDR3 reads CASSSTGQIQF. Here the CDR3 DNA reads TGTGCCAGCAGCTCGACCGGACAGATCCAATTC. Together with reference TRBV7-6 and TRBJ2-7, the CDR3 gives the full variable domain: GAGVSQSPRYKVTKRGQDVALRCDPISGHVSLYWYRQALGQGPEFLTYFNYEAQQDKSGLPNDRFSAERPEGSISTLTIQRTEQRDSAMYRCASSSTGQIQFGPGTRLTVT.

The V call is TRBV6-5, the J call TRBJ2-7, with 11 nucleotides matching TRBD1. Germline V CDR1 and CDR2: MNHEY, SVGAGI. The CDR3 totals 16 residues. Trimming at V came to 2 bases and at J to 4 bases, leaving 7 bases not matched to a gene. The CDR3 reads CASSYRRTGGNYEQYF. The CDR3 DNA reads as TGTGCCAGCAGTTACCGTAGGACAGGGGGCAATTACGAGCAGTACTTC.

This sequence joins TRBV25-1 and TRBJ2-3, with 10 bases lining up with TRBD2. CDR1 MGHDK and CDR2 SYGVNS come from the germline V gene. Trimming took 6 bases from V and 4 from J; bases not matched to a gene: 1. The CDR3 is 13 amino acids. CDR3 coding DNA: TGTGCCAGCAGGCTAGCGGGGGCAGATACGCAGTATTTT. Protein product: CASRLAGADTQYF.

The V and J genes are TRBV6-1 and TRBJ1-2; tentatively, D is TRBD1 (6 bases). The V gene's germline CDR1 is MNHNS and CDR2 SASEGT. The CDR3 length is 15 residues. V was clipped by 4 bases and J by 0 bases, with 12 bases between them. As DNA, the CDR3 is TGTGCCAGCAGTGTATTGACAGGTCCTAACTATGGCTACACCTTC. Translation: CASSVLTGPNYGYTF.

The rearrangement links TRBV5-6 to TRBJ1-1; D perhaps matches TRBD1 (6 bases). The CDR3 is 13 residues long. Germline V gene sequence: CDR1 SGHDT, CDR2 YYEEEE. Trimming removed 4 bases at V and 6 bases at J, with 13 bases between. The CDR3 DNA reads TGTGCCAGCAGCAGAAACCCAGGGGCTGAAGCTTTCTTT. Residues: CASSRNPGAEAFF.

This chain uses TRBV9 with TRBJ2-7; 8 bases align to TRBD2. This CDR3 comprises 15 residues. The junction had 10 bases not matched to a gene; V was cut back by 4 bases and J by 4 bases. The V gene's germline CDR1 is SGDLS and CDR2 YYNGEE. The CDR3 loop reads CASSPGSGGRYEQYF. DNA of the CDR3: TGTGCCAGCAGCCCCGGCAGCGGGGGTAGGTACGAGCAGTACTTC.